Sequencing of this T cell receptor beta chain was carried out in a study of blood T cell repertoires in COVID-19. Overall study: The study drew acute and convalescent COVID-19 samples from the United States, Italy and Spain.

CDR1 and CDR2 (germline): KGHSH, LQKENI. Between the trimmed V and J ends, which lost 1 base and 0 bases, there was a span of 7 bases. The CDR3 is made up of 15 amino acids. Clones were read by immunoSEQ multiplex PCR, and TCRdb kept only the in-frame ones, dropping some. The repertoire has about 200,000 clones, over 75% of them found once; the top ten carry about 4.1%. V is TRBV18 and J is TRBJ1-3; D is unclear. Sequencing was carried out using peripheral blood. The origin of this receptor is a man aged 45-65 years with acute or convalescent COVID-19. This CDR3 is CASSPRRNSGNTIYF. Written as DNA, the CDR3 is TGTGCCAGCTCACCACGCAGAAACTCTGGAAACACCATATATTTT.